This T cell receptor (beta chain) appears in the sequencing data of a study of T cells in Graves' hyperthyroidism and ophthalmopathy. Researchers amplified the TCR beta CDR3 regions from RNA transcripts. A first-round RT-PCR of the TCR CDR3 used the HTBI primer set. TCRdb processed the multiplex PCR reads anew with MiXCR; each CDR3 protein has one entry. This sample carries around 500,000 distinct CDR3 sequences, about 16% of them seen once, and the ten largest clones take 25% to 30%. This clonotype was counted many times. J was trimmed by 3 bases and V by 6 bases; bases with no gene match: 7. The CDR3 contains 14 residues. CDR1 is SQVTM, CDR2 ANQGSEA, per germline.

The specimen sequenced was blood. This receptor was identified in a woman aged 25 to 39 with Graves' ophthalmopathy. The chain recombines TRBV29-1 with TRBJ2-7; 11 nucleotides align to TRBD2. The CDR3 reads CSVVAGGKYYEQYF. In DNA form, the CDR3 reads TGCAGCGTCGTAGCGGGAGGGAAATACTACGAGCAGTACTTC.